This TCR beta chain was captured by sequencing in a study of blood T cell repertoires in COVID-19. Study background: Samples of COVID-19 (acute and convalescent) were obtained from the United States, Italy and Spain. The analysed material was cDNA or gDNA that came from T cells, B-cell-depleted T cells, or PBMCs.

On this clone itself: The sample holds other DNA sequences that translate to the same CDR3.

How the authors handled the data: Reference gene primer amplification gave estimated nucleated cell counts. Assay used: immunoSEQ multiplex PCR; TCRdb lists only in-frame clones, some missing. From that table come the V and J calls and clone size; the DNA was used to work out D and trimming. The data show a few hundred thousand clones, with around 88% seen just once and approximately 1.2% held by the top ten. CDR3 size: 12 residues. The germline V and J ends were trimmed by 4 bases and 3 bases, with 5 bases remaining between them. The germline CDR1 and CDR2 sequences are SGHTA and FQGNSA. The chain recombines TRBV7-2 with TRBJ2-3; D not certain. Sequencing was carried out using peripheral blood. This sequence originates from a woman aged 45-65 years with acute or convalescent COVID-19. In DNA form, the CDR3 reads TGTGCCAGCAGCTCCTATACAGATACGCAGTATTTT. Translated, it gives CASSSYTDTQYF.